The TCR beta chain described here comes from a study of blood T cell repertoires in COVID-19 (TCRdb year 2020). Notes on the research overall: Samples from collaborators originated in the United States, Italy and Spain and spanned both the acute and convalescent phases of COVID-19. The prospective study material was composed of cDNA or gDNA derived from T cells, B-cell-depleted T cells, or PBMCs. Samples came from the ongoing ImmuneRACE study (first 160 participants) plus 1,254 subjects from 6 global collaborators. Deeply sampled blood TCRbeta repertoires from subjects exposed to, actively infected with, or recovered from COVID-19 were included in the dataset. The repertoires were released in a freely available public database meant as a resource for research on the immune response to SARS-CoV-2. Where available, HLA class I and class II types were obtained from metadata supplied by the sample provider rather than from assay-based typing. Sample metadata almost always included a de-identified subject ID, COVID-19 status, age in years and sex. The investigation overall reported the following: The amount of clinical and demographic metadata varied by source and participant and was provided uncurated.

In regard to this clone: The target of this receptor is not known. Per-nucleotide qualities are absent, and no much larger clonotype sits a single base away.

TCRbeta CDR3 regions were amplified from genomic DNA by means of the immunoSEQ Assay, a bias-controlled multiplex PCR. As for how the authors treated the data: The number of nucleated cells in each sample was estimated from the amplification of reference gene primers within the assay. Sequence reads were collapsed and filtered to measure the absolute abundance of every unique TCRbeta CDR3 rearrangement. For each sample, productive Simpson clonality was calculated as the square root of Simpson's diversity index over productive rearrangements. TCRdb took over this immuneACCESS table, retaining in-frame rearrangements with V and J assigned. Such tables are incomplete; in checked studies, under half of the missing clones stem from an unresolved V gene, and the remainder is unexplained. Clone size and the V and J calls come from that table; the DNA yielded D and trimming. The sample records over 150,000 clones, almost 85% of which are singletons. The ten largest clones represent 12% to 15% of the sample.

Clipping removes 3 bases from V and 3 bases from J, with 5 as the unmatched junction base count. From the germline V gene, CDR1 is SNHLY and CDR2 is FYNNEI. Its CDR3 holds 14 amino acids, cysteine through phenylalanine. Only CDR3 DNA remains: 42 bases, in frame from the first base. The collaborating institutions used their own protocols to collect whole blood in K2EDTA tubes. Collaborator samples were shipped for TCRbeta analysis as frozen whole blood, isolated PBMCs, or DNA extracted from either sample type. The sequence links TRBV2 to TRBJ2-7, with 7 bases in between that match TRBD1. The source is a young man with active or convalescent COVID-19. Input material: peripheral blood. The DNA sequence is as follows: TGTGCCAGCAGTGAGTCCGACAGGGTCTACGAGCAGTACTTC. Its translation is CASSESDRVYEQYF. Beyond the CDR3, the reference TRBV2 and TRBJ2-7 genes provide the residues; the full variable domain reads: EPEVTQTPSHQVTQMGQEVILRCVPISNHLYFYWYRQILGQKVEFLVSFYNNEISEKSEIFDDQFSVERPDGSNFTLKIRSTKLEDSAMYFCASSESDRVYEQYFGPGTRLTVT.